This T cell receptor (beta chain) was identified in a study of cytomegalovirus exposure and HLA in healthy donors. About the study: There were approximately 400 genotyped donors. Of these, about 81% fell in the genetic ancestry cluster associated with self-reported Caucasian donors. Overall study findings and caveats: Researchers catalogued about 150 TCR beta chains as cytomegalovirus-associated.

In its sample, this clone was seen a few times. The antigen remains undetermined. CDR1 SGHTA and CDR2 FQGNSA come from the germline V gene. The CDR3 runs to 17 residues. Trimming removed 1 base at V and 0 bases at J, with 13 bases between. PCR amplification relied on 60 Vbeta primers (plus 13 Jbeta primers). Clones were sequenced by immunoSEQ multiplex PCR, and TCRdb holds only the in-frame ones, with some missing. The sample consists of about 150,000 clones, roughly 73% of them appearing once. The V and J genes are TRBV7-2 and TRBJ1-3; the D gene is possibly TRBD1 (6 bases). Sequencing was performed on PBMCs. The sequence derives from a male donor in good health and CMV-seronegative. The CDR3 reads CASSLVGAGNSGNTIYF. In DNA form, the CDR3 reads TGTGCCAGCAGCTTAGTGGGGGCCGGCAACTCTGGAAACACCATATATTTT.